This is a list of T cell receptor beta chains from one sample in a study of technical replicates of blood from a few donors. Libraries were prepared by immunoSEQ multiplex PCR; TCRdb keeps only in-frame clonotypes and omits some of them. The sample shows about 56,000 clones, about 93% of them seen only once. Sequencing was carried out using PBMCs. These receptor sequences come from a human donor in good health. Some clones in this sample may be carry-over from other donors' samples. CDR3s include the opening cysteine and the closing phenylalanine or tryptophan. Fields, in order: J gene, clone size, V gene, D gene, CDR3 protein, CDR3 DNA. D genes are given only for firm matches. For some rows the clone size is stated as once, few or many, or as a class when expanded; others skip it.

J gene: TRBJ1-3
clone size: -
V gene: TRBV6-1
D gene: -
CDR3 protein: CASSVDNSGNTIYF
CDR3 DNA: TGTGCCAGCAGTGTAGACAACTCGGGAAACACCATATATTTT

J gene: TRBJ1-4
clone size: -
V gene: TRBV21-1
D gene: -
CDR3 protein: CASSSSGTRPPEGPTNEKLFF
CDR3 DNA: TGTGCCAGCAGCAGCAGTGGGACAAGGCCCCCTGAGGGCCCCACTAATGAAAAACTGTTTTTT

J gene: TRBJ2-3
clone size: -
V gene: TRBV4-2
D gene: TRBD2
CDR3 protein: CASSRATSGLAETSTDTQYF
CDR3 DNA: TGTGCCAGCAGCCGAGCCACGTCCGGACTAGCGGAGACTAGCACAGATACGCAGTATTTT

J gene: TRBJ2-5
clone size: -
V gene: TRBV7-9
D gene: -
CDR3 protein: CASSLAGAEHQETQYF
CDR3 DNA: TGTGCCAGCAGCTTAGCAGGGGCGGAACACCAAGAGACCCAGTACTTC

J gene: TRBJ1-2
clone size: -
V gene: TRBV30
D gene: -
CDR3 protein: CAWVGSGGYTF
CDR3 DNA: TGTGCCTGGGTCGGGTCCGGAGGCTACACCTTC

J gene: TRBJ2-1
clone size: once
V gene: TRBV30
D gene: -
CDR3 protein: CAWTRGERQNNEQFF
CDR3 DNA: TGTGCCTGGACCCGCGGGGAGCGGCAAAACAATGAGCAGTTCTTC

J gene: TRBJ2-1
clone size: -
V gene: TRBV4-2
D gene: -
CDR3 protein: CASSQVGGSDNEQFF
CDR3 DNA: TGTGCCAGCAGCCAAGTGGGTGGAAGCGACAATGAGCAGTTCTTC

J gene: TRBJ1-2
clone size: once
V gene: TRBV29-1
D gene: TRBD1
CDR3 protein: CSANKIGTGGGGYTF
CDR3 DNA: TGCAGCGCAAACAAAATAGGGACAGGGGGAGGTGGCTACACCTTC

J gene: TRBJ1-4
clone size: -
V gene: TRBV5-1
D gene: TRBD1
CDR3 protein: CASSPNTGTVNEKLFF
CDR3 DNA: TGCGCCAGCAGCCCAAATACCGGGACAGTTAATGAAAAACTGTTTTTT

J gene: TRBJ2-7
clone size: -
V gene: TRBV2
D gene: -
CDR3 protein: CARSIGDTRNEQYF
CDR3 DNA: TGTGCCAGGTCGATAGGAGATACGAGGAACGAGCAGTACTTC

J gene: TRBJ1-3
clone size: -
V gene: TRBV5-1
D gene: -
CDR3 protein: CASSLRSRAGTSGNTIYF
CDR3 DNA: TGCGCCAGCAGCCTGAGGAGCCGTGCGGGGACCTCTGGAAACACCATATATTTT

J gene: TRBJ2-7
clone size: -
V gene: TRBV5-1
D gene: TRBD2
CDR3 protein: CASSSGLAGGVWYEQYF
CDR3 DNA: TGCGCCAGCAGTTCGGGACTAGCGGGAGGCGTCTGGTACGAGCAGTACTTC

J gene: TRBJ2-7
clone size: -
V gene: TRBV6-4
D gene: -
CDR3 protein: CASSDASEPYEQYF
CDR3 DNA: TGTGCCAGCAGTGACGCCAGCGAACCTTACGAGCAGTACTTC

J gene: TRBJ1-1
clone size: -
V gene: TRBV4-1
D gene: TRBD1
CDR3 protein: CASSSGQGREAFF
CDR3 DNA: TGTGCCAGCAGCTCGGGACAGGGCCGTGAAGCTTTCTTT

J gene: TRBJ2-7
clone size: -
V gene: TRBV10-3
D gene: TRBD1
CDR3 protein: CAISGTGRDDEQYF
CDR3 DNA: TGTGCCATCAGTGGGACAGGGAGAGACGACGAGCAGTACTTC

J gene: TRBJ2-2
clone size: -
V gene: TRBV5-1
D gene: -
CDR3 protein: CASTIIAGSGELFF
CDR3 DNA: TGCGCCAGCACCATCATCGCGGGGTCCGGGGAGCTGTTTTTT

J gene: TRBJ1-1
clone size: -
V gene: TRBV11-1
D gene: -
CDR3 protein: CASRAGGANTEAFF
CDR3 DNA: TGTGCCAGCAGGGCCGGTGGGGCCAACACTGAAGCTTTCTTT